The 19 T cell receptor beta chains in this list originate from one sample, sequenced in a study of blood T cells in healthy people across ages (dated by TCRdb to between 2014 and 2017). Library method: 5' RACE. The data were produced on an Illumina HiSeq 2500. A second PCR of about 7 to 12 cycles was performed with a sample-barcoded 5' primer and a J-beta primer mix. TCRdb ran its own pipeline on the public reads, namely fastp trimming at Q25 and MiXCR clone calling, and kept in-frame beta chains. For every CDR3 protein sequence, its rows merge into one entry that carries the most common genes and DNA. For this sample there are about a million distinct CDR3 sequences; approximately 50% appear just once. The top ten clonotypes cover roughly 23% of the sample. The sample consisted of blood. These receptors originate from a woman aged 55 to 70 in good health.

This chain uses TRBV20-1 with TRBJ2-7; the match to TRBD1 covers 8 bases. The CDR3 length is 15 residues. V dropped 4 bases and J dropped 2; count of bases not matched to a gene: 10. CDR1 is DFQATT and CDR2 is SNEGSKA in the germline V gene (reference sequence). The CDR3 spells CSAIGVGQDPYEQYF. The CDR3 nucleotides are TGCAGTGCTATAGGTGTGGGACAGGACCCCTACGAGCAGTACTTC.

This clonotype was seen repeatedly, ten times or more. The gene calls are TRBV10-3 and TRBJ2-5; TRBD2 is a possible D gene (6 bases). The V end lost 0 bases, the J end lost 1 base, and 9 bases lay between the germline ends. The CDR3 spans 15 residues. Germline-derived CDR1 and CDR2 are ENHRY and SYGVKD. The CDR3 region is CAISESSSAQETQYF. CDR3 nucleotides: TGTGCCATCAGTGAGTCGTCTAGCGCCCAAGAGACCCAGTACTTC.

In regard to this clonotype: The junction differs from germline at one of its ends, possibly a read error. The chain links TRBV14 to TRBJ2-1, with 9 bases lining up with TRBD2. Germline V gene data show CDR1 as SGHDN and CDR2 as FVKESK. The CDR3 totals 14 residues. Here the CDR3 reads CTSSQELAGNEQFF. The CDR3 DNA is TGTACCAGCAGCCAGGAACTAGCGGGCAATGAGCAGTTCTTC.

CDR3 protein: CSVRSGTSGRHEQYF. The CDR3 DNA reads as TGCAGCGTTCGCTCCGGGACTAGCGGGAGACACGAGCAGTACTTC. The V call is TRBV29-1, the J call TRBJ2-7; TRBD2 matches 14 bases. The J segment lost 5 bases and the V segment lost 5 bases, leaving 8 bases of the junction unmatched. The CDR3 is 15 residues long. The germline gives CDR1 SQVTM, CDR2 ANQGSEA.

V gene TRBV27 combines with J gene TRBJ2-2; a possible D gene is TRBD2 (6 bases). The V and J ends lost 1 base and 2 bases respectively, with 11 bases between them. Germline V gene data show CDR1 as MNHEY and CDR2 as SMNVEV (reference sequence). The CDR3 length is 16 residues. This CDR3 is CASSLFGGDNTGELFF. CDR3 coding DNA: TGTGCCAGCAGTTTATTTGGAGGGGACAACACCGGGGAGCTGTTTTTT.

The chain uses TRBV29-1 and TRBJ2-5; 7 nucleotides match TRBD2. J lost 1 base, V lost 5 bases, and 10 bases had no gene match. The length of the CDR3 is 15 residues. Looked up from germline, CDR1 is SQVTM and CDR2 is ANQGSEA. The CDR3 coding sequence is TGCAGCGTTCGCCCTAGCGGCAGGGTCCAAGAGACCCAGTACTTC. This encodes CSVRPSGRVQETQYF.

The chain has TRBV12-3 or TRBV12-4 and TRBJ2-1; D gene unclear. CDR3 length equals 13 residues. V was pared by 5 bases and J by 7 bases, with 12 bases between. The CDR3: CASSPHLGNEQFF. The CDR3 coding sequence is TGTGCCAGCAGTCCCCACTTAGGAAATGAGCAGTTCTTC.

This chain connects TRBV10-3 to TRBJ1-2; D is uncertain. The V end lost 11 bases, the J end lost 3 bases, and 10 bases lay between the germline ends. The CDR3 contains 11 residues. The germline V gene encodes CDR1 ENHRY and CDR2 SYGVKD. This CDR3 is CAPKGDYGYTF. The CDR3 nucleotides read TGTGCCCCCAAGGGAGACTATGGCTACACCTTC.

Many counts were recorded for this clonotype. The V call is TRBV15, the J call TRBJ2-1; 7 bases fit TRBD1. The germline V gene encodes CDR1 LNHNV and CDR2 YYDKDF (reference sequence). This CDR3 has 15 residues. The V and J ends lost 2 bases and 11 bases, in that order; junction bases with no gene match: 12. The CDR3 coding sequence is TGTGCCACCAGCAGACTCCCGACAGGGCTGGTCCAGCAGTTCTTC. It yields the protein CATSRLPTGLVQQFF.

This clonotype appeared a few times. This chain uses TRBV7-2 with TRBJ2-3; 9 bases map to TRBD1. Germline V gives CDR1 SGHTA, CDR2 FQGNSA. The V segment lost 5 bases and the J segment 4 bases; nucleotides outside the gene matches: 7. The CDR3 has 15 residues. CDR3 loop: CASSRSGTGPDTQYF. DNA of the CDR3: TGTGCCAGCAGCCGATCCGGGACAGGGCCAGATACGCAGTATTTT.

The V call is TRBV4-1, the J call TRBJ2-7; D is possibly TRBD1 (5 bases). V lost 2 bases and J lost 7, with 12 bases in between. CDR1 MGHRA and CDR2 YSYEKL come from the germline V gene. There are 13 residues in the CDR3. CDR3: CASSQPGLSEQYF. The CDR3, as DNA: TGCGCCAGCAGCCAACCAGGGCTCTCGGAGCAGTACTTC.

J is TRBJ2-4 and V is TRBV7-9, with TRBD2 matching over 8 bases. The tail of the sequence fits TRBJ2-7 better, so the J call may be wrong. Germline V gene lookup returns CDR1 SEHNR and CDR2 FQNEAQ (reference sequence). The CDR3 has 15 amino acids. CDR3 DNA sequence: TGTGCCAGCAGCTCGCGGGGGGTAGGGTTTGACGAGCAGTACTTC. Residues: CASSSRGVGFDEQYF.

This clonotype was recorded a few times. The chain has TRBV4-2 and TRBJ1-6, with TRBD1 matching over 7 bases. The trim removed 4 bases at V and 5 bases at J, leaving 14 bases unmatched. The CDR3 is made up of 18 amino acids. Germline-derived CDR1 and CDR2 are LGHNA and YNFKEQ. CDR3 nucleotide sequence: TGTGCCAGCAGCCGGATACAGGGGTTCGGGAATGATAATTCACCCCTCCACTTT. Residues: CASSRIQGFGNDNSPLHF.

The V and J genes are TRBV5-1 and TRBJ2-1; no definite D call. Germline lookup yields CDR1 SGHRS and CDR2 YFSETQ. This CDR3 comprises 16 residues. V was pared by 1 base and J by 0 bases, with 11 bases between. DNA of the CDR3: TGCGCCAGCAGCTTGATGGCGGAACTCTCCTACAATGAGCAGTTCTTC. Translated: CASSLMAELSYNEQFF.

This clonotype was detected only a few times. The chain has TRBV27 and TRBJ2-4, with a tentative D call TRBD2 (6 bases). This CDR3 is 14 amino acids long. CDR1 is MNHEY and CDR2 is SMNVEV in the germline V gene (reference sequence). V lost 5 bases and J lost 9, with 17 bases in between. The CDR3: CASSPRTLEGIQYF. DNA of the CDR3: TGTGCCAGCAGTCCGAGAACCTTGGAGGGCATTCAGTACTTC.

The chain joins TRBV9 to TRBJ1-4; 7 bases agree with TRBD1. Germline V CDR1 and CDR2: SGDLS, YYNGEE. The CDR3 loop spans 15 amino acids. After removal of 6 bases from V and 8 bases from J, the junction contained 13 bases not matched to a gene. The CDR3 DNA sequence: TGTGCCAGCAATACAGGGGAGTCGATGTACGAAAAACTGTTTTTT. Translation: CASNTGESMYEKLFF.

The chain has TRBV20-1 and TRBJ2-1; 8 positions match TRBD2. V was clipped by 6 bases and J by 7 bases; unmatched bases: 11. This CDR3 is 14 amino acids long. CDR1 DFQATT and CDR2 SNEGSKA come from the germline V gene (reference sequence). The chain's CDR3 is CSAPISGSSNEQFF. For the CDR3, the DNA is TGCAGTGCCCCAATAAGCGGGAGCTCAAATGAGCAGTTCTTC.

The V call is TRBV5-1, the J call TRBJ2-1, with D hard to call. Germline V lookup: CDR1 SGHRS, CDR2 YFSETQ. There are 17 residues in the CDR3. The V end was cut by 7 bases, the J end by 0 bases, with 20 bases between. The CDR3 is CASAPRPDSFSYNEQFF. The DNA of the CDR3 is TGCGCCAGCGCTCCAAGGCCGGATTCTTTCTCCTACAATGAGCAGTTCTTC.

This clonotype was seen a few times. The V call is TRBV7-2, the J call TRBJ2-5, with unresolved D. V was trimmed by 1 base and J by 5 bases, leaving 8 bases between them. CDR1 SGHTA and CDR2 FQGNSA come from the germline V gene. This CDR3 region has 13 residues. CDR3 sequence: CASSLGPGETQYF. CDR3 nucleotide sequence: TGTGCCAGCAGCTTAGGGCCCGGGGAGACCCAGTACTTC.